This T cell receptor beta chain was captured by sequencing in a study of blood T cells in healthy people across ages. Overall study results and limits: Investigators viewed diversity estimates from one million T cells as underestimates, the study reported.

Healthy Russian Caucasian donors spanned ages roughly 6 to 100 years. This clonotype was observed a few times. Its antigen is still unknown. After removal of 6 bases from V and 2 bases from J, the junction contained 9 bases not matched to a gene. Per the germline V gene, CDR1 is MNHNS and CDR2 is SASEGT. The CDR3 runs to 17 residues. Alongside a J-beta primer mix, a sample-barcoded 5' primer served in a second PCR lasting about 7 to 11 cycles. TCRdb reanalysed the 5' RACE reads using MiXCR and keeps one entry per CDR3 protein. The data contain 700,000 to 850,000 distinct CDR3 sequences, approximately 53% of them seen just once; the ten biggest clones take up roughly 40%.

The origin of this receptor is a man older than 75 in good health. Sequencing was carried out using blood. The chain employs TRBV6-1 and TRBJ2-5, with TRBD2 matching 13 bases. CDR3 protein: CASSLRQGLAGQETQYF. The CDR3 nucleotides read TGTGCCAGCAGCCTGAGGCAGGGACTAGCGGGACAAGAGACCCAGTACTTC.